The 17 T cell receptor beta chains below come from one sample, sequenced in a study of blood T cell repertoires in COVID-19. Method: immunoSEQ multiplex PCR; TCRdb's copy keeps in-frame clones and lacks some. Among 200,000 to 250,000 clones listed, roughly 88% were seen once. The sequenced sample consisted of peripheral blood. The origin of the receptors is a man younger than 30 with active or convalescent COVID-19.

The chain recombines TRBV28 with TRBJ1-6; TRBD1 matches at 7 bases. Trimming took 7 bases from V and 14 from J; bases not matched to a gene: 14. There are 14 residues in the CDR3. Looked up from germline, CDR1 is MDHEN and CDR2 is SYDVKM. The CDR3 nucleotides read TGTGCCAGCACCGCCGGGACAGAGTTAATCACCCTCCACTTT. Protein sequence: CASTAGTELITLHF.

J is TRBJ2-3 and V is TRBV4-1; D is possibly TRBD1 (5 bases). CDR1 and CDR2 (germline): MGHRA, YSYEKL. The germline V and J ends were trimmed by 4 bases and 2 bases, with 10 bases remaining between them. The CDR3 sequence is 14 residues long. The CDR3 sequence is CASSPLGATDTQYF. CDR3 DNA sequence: TGCGCCAGCAGCCCGCTAGGGGCCACAGATACGCAGTATTTT.

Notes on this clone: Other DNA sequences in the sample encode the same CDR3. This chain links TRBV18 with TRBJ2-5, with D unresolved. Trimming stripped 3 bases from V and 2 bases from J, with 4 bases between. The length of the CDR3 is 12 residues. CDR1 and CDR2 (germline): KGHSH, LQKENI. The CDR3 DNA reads TGTGCCAGCTCACCCAATCAAGAGACCCAGTACTTC. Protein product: CASSPNQETQYF. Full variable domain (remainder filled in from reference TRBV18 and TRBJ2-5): NAGVMQNPRHLVRRRGQEARLRCSPMKGHSHVYWYRQLPEEGLKFMVYLQKENIIDESGMPKERFSAEFPKEGPSILRIQQVVRGDSAAYFCASSPNQETQYFGPGTRLLVL.

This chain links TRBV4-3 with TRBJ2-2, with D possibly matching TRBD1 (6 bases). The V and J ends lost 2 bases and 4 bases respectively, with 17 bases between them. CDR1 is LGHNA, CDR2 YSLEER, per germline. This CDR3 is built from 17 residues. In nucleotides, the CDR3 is TGCGCCAGCAGCCAACCTGCCCAGGGGATCTTCACCGGGGAGCTGTTTTTT. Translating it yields CASSQPAQGIFTGELFF.

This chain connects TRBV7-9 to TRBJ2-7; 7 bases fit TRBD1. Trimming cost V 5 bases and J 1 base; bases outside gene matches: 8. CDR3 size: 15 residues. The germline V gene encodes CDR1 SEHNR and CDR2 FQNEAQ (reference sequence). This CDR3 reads CASSPPPGQSYEQYF. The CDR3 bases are TGTGCCAGCAGCCCACCTCCGGGACAGTCCTACGAGCAGTACTTC. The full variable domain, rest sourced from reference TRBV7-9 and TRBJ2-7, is DTGVSQNPRHKITKRGQNVTFRCDPISEHNRLYWYRQTLGQGPEFLTYFQNEAQLEKSRLLSDRFSAERPKGSFSTLEIQRTEQGDSAMYLCASSPPPGQSYEQYFGPGTRLTVT.

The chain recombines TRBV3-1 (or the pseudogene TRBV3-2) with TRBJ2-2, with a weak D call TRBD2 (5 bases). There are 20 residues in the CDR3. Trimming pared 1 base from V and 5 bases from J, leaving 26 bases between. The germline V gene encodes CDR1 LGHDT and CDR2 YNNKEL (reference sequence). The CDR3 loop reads CASSQVHFGSGSGRTGELFF. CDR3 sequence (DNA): TGTGCCAGCAGCCAAGTTCACTTTGGGAGCGGATCCGGGCGAACCGGGGAGCTGTTTTTT.

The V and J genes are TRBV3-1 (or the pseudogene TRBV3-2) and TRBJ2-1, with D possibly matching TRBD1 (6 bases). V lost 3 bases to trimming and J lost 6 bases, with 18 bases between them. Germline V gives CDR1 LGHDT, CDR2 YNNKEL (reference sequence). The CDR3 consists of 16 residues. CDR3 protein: CASSHIGSRGGNEQFF. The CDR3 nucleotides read TGTGCCAGCAGCCACATAGGGTCCAGGGGCGGCAATGAGCAGTTCTTC.

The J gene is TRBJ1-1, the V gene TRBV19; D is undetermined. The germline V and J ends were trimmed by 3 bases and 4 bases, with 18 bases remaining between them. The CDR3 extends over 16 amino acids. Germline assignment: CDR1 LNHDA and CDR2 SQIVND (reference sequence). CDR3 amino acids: CASSIFVQTLPTEAFF. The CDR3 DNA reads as TGTGCCAGTAGTATTTTTGTTCAGACACTTCCCACTGAAGCTTTCTTT.

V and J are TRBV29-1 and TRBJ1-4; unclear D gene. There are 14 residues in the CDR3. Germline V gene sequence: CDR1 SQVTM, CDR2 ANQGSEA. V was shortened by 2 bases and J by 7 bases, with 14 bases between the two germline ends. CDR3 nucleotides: TGCAGCGTTGAAAAGGCGGGAGGGAGTGAAAAACTGTTTTTT. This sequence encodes CSVEKAGGSEKLFF.

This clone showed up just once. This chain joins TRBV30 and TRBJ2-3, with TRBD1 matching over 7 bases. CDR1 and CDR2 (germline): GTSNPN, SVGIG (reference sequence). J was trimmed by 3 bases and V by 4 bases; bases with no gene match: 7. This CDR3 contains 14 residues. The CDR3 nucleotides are TGTGCCTGGACAGGACAGGTCGGAACAGATACGCAGTATTTT. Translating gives CAWTGQVGTDTQYF. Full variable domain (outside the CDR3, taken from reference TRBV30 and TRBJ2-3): SQTIHQWPATLVQPVGSPLSLECTVEGTSNPNLYWYRQAAGRGLQLLFYSVGIGQISSEVPQNLSASRPQDRQFILSSKKLLLSDSGFYLCAWTGQVGTDTQYFGPGTRLTVL.

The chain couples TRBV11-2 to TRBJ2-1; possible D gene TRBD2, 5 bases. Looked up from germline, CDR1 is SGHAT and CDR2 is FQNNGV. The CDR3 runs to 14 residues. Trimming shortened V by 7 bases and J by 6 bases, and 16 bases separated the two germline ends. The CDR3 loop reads CASTRGSLGNEQFF. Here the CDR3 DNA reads TGTGCCAGCACCCGGGGTAGTCTAGGCAATGAGCAGTTCTTC.

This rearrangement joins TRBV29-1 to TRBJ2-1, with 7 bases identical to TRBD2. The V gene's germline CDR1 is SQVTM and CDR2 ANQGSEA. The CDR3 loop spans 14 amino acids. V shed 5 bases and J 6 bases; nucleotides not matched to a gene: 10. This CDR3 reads CSVFEGLEGNEQFF. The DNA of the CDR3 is TGCAGCGTTTTCGAAGGACTAGAGGGCAATGAGCAGTTCTTC.

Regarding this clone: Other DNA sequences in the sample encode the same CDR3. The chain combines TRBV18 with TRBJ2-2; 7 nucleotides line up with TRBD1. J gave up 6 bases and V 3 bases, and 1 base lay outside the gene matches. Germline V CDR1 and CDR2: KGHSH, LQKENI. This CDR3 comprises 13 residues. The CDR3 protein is CASSPQGAGELFF. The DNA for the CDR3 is TGTGCCAGCTCACCGCAGGGGGCCGGGGAGCTGTTTTTT.

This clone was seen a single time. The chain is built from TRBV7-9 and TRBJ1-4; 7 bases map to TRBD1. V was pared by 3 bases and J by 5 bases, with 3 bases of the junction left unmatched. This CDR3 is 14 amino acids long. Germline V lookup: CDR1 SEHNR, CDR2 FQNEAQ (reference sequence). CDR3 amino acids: CASSFKGQNEKLFF. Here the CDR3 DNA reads TGTGCCAGCAGCTTCAAGGGACAGAATGAAAAACTGTTTTTT.

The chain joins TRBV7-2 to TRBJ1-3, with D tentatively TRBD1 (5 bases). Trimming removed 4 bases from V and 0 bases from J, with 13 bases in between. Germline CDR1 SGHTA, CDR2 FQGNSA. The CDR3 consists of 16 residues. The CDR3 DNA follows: TGTGCCAGCAGCTCCTACTTACAGGCCTCTGGAAACACCATATATTTT. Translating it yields CASSSYLQASGNTIYF.

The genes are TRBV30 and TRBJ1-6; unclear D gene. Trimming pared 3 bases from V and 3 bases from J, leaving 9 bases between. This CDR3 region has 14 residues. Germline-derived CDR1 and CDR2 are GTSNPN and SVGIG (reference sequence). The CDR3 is CAWRREDYNSPLHF. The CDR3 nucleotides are TGTGCCTGGAGACGGGAGGACTATAATTCACCCCTCCACTTT. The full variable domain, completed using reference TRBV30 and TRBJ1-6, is SQTIHQWPATLVQPVGSPLSLECTVEGTSNPNLYWYRQAAGRGLQLLFYSVGIGQISSEVPQNLSASRPQDRQFILSSKKLLLSDSGFYLCAWRREDYNSPLHFGNGTRLTVT.

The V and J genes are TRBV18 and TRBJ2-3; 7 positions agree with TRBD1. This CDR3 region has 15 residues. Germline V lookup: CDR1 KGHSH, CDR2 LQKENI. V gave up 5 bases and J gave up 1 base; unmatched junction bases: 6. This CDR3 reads CASSYRDSRTDTQYF. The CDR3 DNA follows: TGTGCCAGCTCATACCGGGACAGCCGCACAGATACGCAGTATTTT. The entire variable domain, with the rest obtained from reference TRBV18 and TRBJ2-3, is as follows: NAGVMQNPRHLVRRRGQEARLRCSPMKGHSHVYWYRQLPEEGLKFMVYLQKENIIDESGMPKERFSAEFPKEGPSILRIQQVVRGDSAAYFCASSYRDSRTDTQYFGPGTRLTVL.